These 29 T cell receptor beta chains came from one sample sequenced in a study of blood T cell repertoires in COVID-19. The data were produced by immunoSEQ multiplex PCR, yet TCRdb's version contains in-frame clones alone and is incomplete. This sample has 200,000 to 300,000 clones, with about 85% found just once. Sequenced material: peripheral blood. These receptor sequences come from a man aged 18 to 29 with active or convalescent COVID-19.

The chain links TRBV28 to TRBJ1-5, with TRBD1 matching over 8 bases. The germline CDR1 and CDR2 sequences are MDHEN and SYDVKM. This CDR3 contains 15 residues. V dropped 3 bases and J dropped 4; count of bases not matched to a gene: 5. The CDR3: CASSFLTGDNQPQHF. Here the CDR3 DNA reads TGTGCCAGCAGTTTCTTGACAGGGGATAATCAGCCCCAGCATTTT.

J is TRBJ2-7 and V is TRBV12-5; TRBD1 agrees at 8 bases. The germline V gene encodes CDR1 LGHNT and CDR2 FRNRAP. V lost 2 bases and J lost 0; bases outside the gene matches: 6. This CDR3 is built from 16 residues. In DNA, the CDR3 is TGTGCTAGTGGTTTGCCAGAGGACAGGGCCTCCTACGAGCAGTACTTC. Translated, it gives CASGLPEDRASYEQYF.

The CDR3 DNA reads as TGTGCCAGCAGTTCCTTCTGGGGGGGGTTGGAGCGCAGCACTGAAGCTTTCTTT. Translating it yields CASSSFWGGLERSTEAFF. The genes are TRBV28 and TRBJ1-1; maybe TRBD1 (5 bases). The CDR3 is made up of 18 amino acids. Germline CDR1 is MDHEN and CDR2 is SYDVKM. The ends were cut back, 4 bases at V and 4 bases at J, with 25 bases in the middle.

The chain recombines TRBV6-5 with TRBJ1-1, with a weak D call TRBD1 (5 bases). The ends were cut back, 6 bases at V and 8 bases at J, with 13 bases in the middle. The CDR3 is made up of 12 amino acids. Germline-derived CDR1 and CDR2 are MNHEY and SVGAGI. CDR3 residues: CASRRRDSEAFF. The CDR3 nucleotides read TGTGCCAGCAGAAGGCGTGACAGCGAAGCTTTCTTT.

The chain links TRBV19 to TRBJ1-3; D possibly corresponds to TRBD1 (6 bases). Germline V CDR1 and CDR2: LNHDA, SQIVND (reference sequence). The V gene lost 4 bases and the J gene lost 0 bases, with 10 bases spanning the gap. This CDR3 is built from 15 residues. The CDR3 DNA follows: TGTGCCAGTAGTACTGGACAGCACTCTGGAAACACCATATATTTT. This gives the protein CASSTGQHSGNTIYF.

The chain couples TRBV25-1 to TRBJ2-3; tentatively, D is TRBD1 (6 bases). V lost 6 bases, J lost 2 bases, and 15 bases lay in between. The germline CDR1 and CDR2 sequences are MGHDK and SYGVNS. The CDR3 loop spans 15 amino acids. Written as DNA, the CDR3 is TGTGCCAGCAGGGGGGCCGACAAAAACACAGATACGCAGTATTTT. Its translation: CASRGADKNTDTQYF. The variable domain in full, with the rest retrieved from reference TRBV25-1 and TRBJ2-3, is EADIYQTPRYLVIGTGKKITLECSQTMGHDKMYWYQQDPGMELHLIHYSYGVNSTEKGDLSSESTVSRIRTEHFPLTLESARPSHTSQYLCASRGADKNTDTQYFGPGTRLTVL.

A note on this clone: The sample has other DNA sequences that encode this CDR3 too. The CDR3 reads CASSLGLAGYEQYF. The CDR3 DNA reads as TGTGCCAGCAGCCTCGGACTAGCGGGATACGAGCAGTACTTC. J is TRBJ2-7 and V is TRBV6-5; 12 bases are a match to TRBD2. This CDR3 spans 14 amino acids. With 6 bases clipped from V and 4 bases from J, the junction kept 4 bases outside the gene matches. The germline V gene encodes CDR1 MNHEY and CDR2 SVGAGI.

The chain is built from TRBV7-6 and TRBJ1-2; D not certain. V was trimmed by 1 base and J by 8 bases, leaving 8 bases between them. Per germline, CDR1 SGHVS and CDR2 FNYEAQ. The CDR3 length is 12 residues. CDR3 nucleotide sequence: TGTGCCAGCAGCTTAGACGGACTGGGCTACACCTTC. Residues: CASSLDGLGYTF.

The V call is TRBV4-1, the J call TRBJ2-3, with a tentative D call TRBD2 (6 bases). V was cut by 5 bases and J by 2 bases, with 14 bases left in between. Germline V CDR1 and CDR2: MGHRA, YSYEKL. CDR3 length equals 15 residues. In nucleotides, the CDR3 is TGCGCCAGCAGCGCGACCGGGACTGCCACAGATACGCAGTATTTT. Translating gives CASSATGTATDTQYF.

The chain carries TRBV5-6 and TRBJ2-7; 12 bases align to TRBD1. Germline values: CDR1 SGHDT, CDR2 YYEEEE. V trimming: 4 bases; J trimming: 5 bases; junction bases outside the gene matches: 13. The CDR3 length is 17 residues. DNA of the CDR3: TGTGCCAGCAGCACCACGCCGGGACAGGGGGCAGCTAACGAGCAGTACTTC. It encodes CASSTTPGQGAANEQYF.

The chain recombines TRBV28 with TRBJ2-7; 11 bases map to TRBD1. Losses at the gene ends were 6 bases for V and 1 base for J; bases not matched to a gene: 14. The length of the CDR3 is 18 residues. The germline CDR1 and CDR2 sequences are MDHEN and SYDVKM. As DNA, the CDR3 is TGTGCCAGCAGGAGGGACAGGGGGAGCGGGAGTAAGTCCTACGAGCAGTACTTC. It yields the protein CASRRDRGSGSKSYEQYF.

V gene TRBV11-2 combines with J gene TRBJ2-7; TRBD2 matches 7 bases. Per the germline V gene, CDR1 is SGHAT and CDR2 is FQNNGV. The CDR3 length is 15 residues. Losses at the gene ends were 0 bases for V and 3 bases for J; bases not matched to a gene: 5. The CDR3 is CASSLEASGRYEQYF. CDR3 coding DNA: TGTGCCAGCAGCTTAGAGGCTAGCGGACGCTACGAGCAGTACTTC.

The V and J genes are TRBV9 and TRBJ1-1; D unresolved. This CDR3 comprises 13 residues. Per germline, CDR1 SGDLS and CDR2 YYNGEE. Trimming cost V 4 bases and J 0 bases, with 7 bases left between them. CDR3 in DNA: TGTGCCAGCAGCCCCGTCGTGAACACTGAAGCTTTCTTT. It encodes CASSPVVNTEAFF.

The chain combines TRBV6-2 or TRBV6-3 with TRBJ1-1; 7 bases match TRBD1. This CDR3 region has 14 residues. The V and J ends lost 2 bases and 1 base, in that order; junction bases with no gene match: 1. Germline CDR1 is MNHEY and CDR2 is SVGEGT. The CDR3 DNA sequence: TGTGCCAGCAGTTACACAGGGGCGAACACTGAAGCTTTCTTT. The encoded protein is CASSYTGANTEAFF.

V gene TRBV19 combines with J gene TRBJ2-7; D is perhaps TRBD2 (6 bases). Between the trimmed V and J ends, which lost 5 bases and 0 bases, there was a span of 11 bases. This CDR3 contains 14 residues. Germline V CDR1 and CDR2: LNHDA, SQIVND (reference sequence). CDR3 DNA: TGTGCCAGTAGTGGGCGGGGCCTCTCCTACGAGCAGTACTTC. Protein: CASSGRGLSYEQYF.

The chain combines TRBV29-1 with TRBJ1-3; TRBD1 aligns across 7 bases. V lost 6 bases and J lost 2; bases outside the gene matches: 16. Germline CDR1 reads SQVTM; CDR2 reads ANQGSEA. The CDR3 sequence is 17 residues long. The CDR3 nucleotides are TGCAGCGTGGCCGGGACAGACCAAAACCTGGCTGGAAACACCATATATTTT. It translates to CSVAGTDQNLAGNTIYF.

The V and J genes are TRBV9 and TRBJ1-5, with TRBD1 matching 7 bases. CDR3 length: 14 amino acids. Looked up from germline, CDR1 is SGDLS and CDR2 is YYNGEE. The J segment lost 3 bases and the V segment lost 4 bases, leaving 4 bases of the junction unmatched. CDR3 DNA sequence: TGTGCCAGCAGCCTCAGGGGGGACAATCAGCCCCAGCATTTT. Protein sequence: CASSLRGDNQPQHF.

The V call is TRBV30, the J call TRBJ1-5; TRBD1 matches 12 bases. Germline V lookup: CDR1 GTSNPN, CDR2 SVGIG (reference sequence). The CDR3 sequence is 17 residues long. J was trimmed by 0 bases and V by 2 bases; bases with no gene match: 5. The CDR3 DNA is TGTGCCTGGAGTTACGGGACAGGGGGCAATAGCAATCAGCCCCAGCATTTT. Encoded protein: CAWSYGTGGNSNQPQHF.

This chain joins TRBV5-4 and TRBJ2-3; D not resolved. The CDR3 runs 13 residues. Germline V gives CDR1 SGHNT, CDR2 YYREEE (reference sequence). Trimming left V 2 bases short and J 3 bases short, with 7 bases between. The chain's CDR3 is CASSFPATDTQYF. CDR3 sequence (DNA): TGTGCCAGCAGCTTTCCAGCGACAGATACGCAGTATTTT.

The chain recombines TRBV6-6 with TRBJ2-7, with 11 positions matching TRBD2. V gave up 5 bases and J gave up 3 bases; unmatched junction bases: 6. This CDR3 spans 15 amino acids. From germline, CDR1 is MNHNY and CDR2 SVGAGI (reference sequence). CDR3 sequence reads: CASSPTSGSLYEQYF. In DNA form, the CDR3 reads TGTGCCAGCAGTCCCACTAGCGGGAGTCTCTACGAGCAGTACTTC.

This clone was seen more than once but under ten times. V gene TRBV6-4 combines with J gene TRBJ2-1; 12 bases are shared with TRBD2. Germline V gene data show CDR1 as MRHNA and CDR2 as SNTAGT. This CDR3 contains 14 residues. After removal of 8 bases from V and 5 bases from J, the junction contained 4 bases not matched to a gene. The CDR3 bases are TGTGCCAGCGCCGGGACTAGCGGGCACAATGAGCAGTTCTTC. Residues: CASAGTSGHNEQFF.

The chain couples TRBV19 to TRBJ2-1; 9 bases are a match to TRBD2. Germline CDR1 LNHDA, CDR2 SQIVND (reference sequence). V was clipped by 5 bases and J by 3 bases; unmatched bases: 5. The CDR3 is 15 amino acids. The CDR3 sequence: CASSSAGGGYNEQFF. The CDR3 DNA reads TGTGCCAGTAGTTCAGCGGGAGGAGGCTACAATGAGCAGTTCTTC.

This rearrangement joins TRBV5-1 to TRBJ2-1, with D possibly being TRBD2 (6 bases). The CDR3 totals 22 residues. The germline CDR1 and CDR2 sequences are SGHRS and YFSETQ. V lost 5 bases, J lost 5 bases, and 38 bases lay in between. This CDR3 reads CASRNRPGMGYETSQSHNEQFF. The CDR3 DNA reads as TGCGCCAGCAGGAATCGGCCTGGAATGGGGTATGAAACTAGCCAGTCCCACAATGAGCAGTTCTTC.

The chain is built from TRBV7-8 and TRBJ1-1; D is unresolved. Germline V gene data show CDR1 as SGHVS and CDR2 as FQNEAQ. Trimming removed 5 bases at V and 2 bases at J, with 12 bases between. The CDR3 is 14 amino acids. CDR3 sequence: CASSPRRSNTEAFF. The CDR3 DNA sequence: TGTGCCAGCAGCCCTAGGAGGTCAAACACTGAAGCTTTCTTT.

The rearrangement links TRBV6-1 to TRBJ2-1, with 9 nucleotides matching TRBD1. The germline gives CDR1 MNHNS, CDR2 SASEGT. V lost 0 bases to trimming and J lost 7 bases; unmatched junction nucleotides: 10. The CDR3 is made up of 17 amino acids. The CDR3 reads CASSEANQGQGYNEQFF. The CDR3 DNA reads as TGTGCCAGCAGTGAAGCGAATCAGGGACAGGGTTATAATGAGCAGTTCTTC.

J is TRBJ2-2 and V is TRBV12-3 or TRBV12-4, with D tentatively TRBD1 (5 bases). This CDR3 spans 13 amino acids. The V gene lost 2 bases and the J gene lost 5 bases, with 6 bases spanning the gap. CDR3 in amino acids: CASSLRGTGELFF. CDR3 DNA sequence: TGTGCCAGCAGTTTAAGGGGAACCGGGGAGCTGTTTTTT.

The gene calls are TRBV24-1 and TRBJ2-3, with 8 bases lining up with TRBD1. Germline assignment: CDR1 KGHDR and CDR2 SFDVKD. Trimming cost V 3 bases and J 3 bases; bases outside gene matches: 4. This CDR3 region has 15 residues. The DNA of the CDR3 is TGTGCCACCAGTGATCCAAGACAGGGGACAGATACGCAGTATTTT. Translated: CATSDPRQGTDTQYF.

This chain uses TRBV11-3 with TRBJ2-1; D possibly corresponds to TRBD1 (6 bases). This CDR3 has 13 amino acids. Germline V lookup: CDR1 SGHNT, CDR2 YENEEA. The V gene lost 5 bases and the J gene lost 9 bases, with 14 bases spanning the gap. As DNA, the CDR3 is TGTGCCAGCAGCCGCCTCAAAGGGGGTGAGCAGTTCTTC. This translates into CASSRLKGGEQFF.

This chain links TRBV11-2 with TRBJ1-1; 7 nucleotides match TRBD1. V lost 5 bases and J lost 4; bases outside the gene matches: 7. The CDR3 has 14 residues. CDR1 is SGHAT and CDR2 is FQNNGV in the germline V gene. The CDR3 DNA reads TGTGCCAGCAGCCGGCACAGGGGCATCACTGAAGCTTTCTTT. Encoded protein: CASSRHRGITEAFF.